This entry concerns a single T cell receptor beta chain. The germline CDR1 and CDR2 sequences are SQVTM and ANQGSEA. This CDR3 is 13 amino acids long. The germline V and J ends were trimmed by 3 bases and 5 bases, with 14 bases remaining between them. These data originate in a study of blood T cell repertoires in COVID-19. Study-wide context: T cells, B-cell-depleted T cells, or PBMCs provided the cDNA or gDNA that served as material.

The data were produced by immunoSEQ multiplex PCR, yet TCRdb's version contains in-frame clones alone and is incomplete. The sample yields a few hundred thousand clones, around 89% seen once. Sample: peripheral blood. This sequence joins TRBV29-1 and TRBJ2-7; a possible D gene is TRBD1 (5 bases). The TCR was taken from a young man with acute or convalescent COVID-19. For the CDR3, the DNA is TGCAGCGTTGAGTTAGGGGCCCCCAACGAGCAGTACTTC. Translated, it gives CSVELGAPNEQYF.